This TCR beta chain originates from a study of CD8 T cells in ankylosing spondylitis. Preparation of TCR beta libraries was done by quantitative 5'-RACE with molecular barcodes. MiXCR, run by TCRdb on the 5' RACE reads, gives a single entry per CDR3 protein. Found here are fewer than 550,000 distinct CDR3 sequences, about 5.4% of them singletons; the top ten hold approximately 4%. This clonotype occurred many times. What it binds is not known. The CDR3 has 15 amino acids. Per germline, CDR1 MNHNS and CDR2 SASEGT. Trimming removed 6 bases from V and 3 bases from J, with 18 bases in between. General study results and limits: There was reportedly significant enrichment of clones that were disease-linked in matched ankylosing spondylitis synovial fluid. Disease-linked clones, CD8+, were relatively rare in peripheral blood. Blood of patients with ankylosing spondylitis appeared to be characterized by a TCR beta motif of eight highly homologous variants. A number of the motif variants had already been described in reactive arthritis synovial fluid and blood.

The sequence was collected from a male donor with ankylosing spondylitis. This chain uses TRBV6-1 with TRBJ2-7; D assignment may be TRBD1 or TRBD2 (6 bases each). The material sequenced was blood, either unsorted or a sorted T cell fraction (not recorded which). The DNA for the CDR3 is TGTGCCAGCAGCCCGGGTTCAAGGGGGGTCTACGAGCAGTACTTC. Encoded protein: CASSPGSRGVYEQYF.